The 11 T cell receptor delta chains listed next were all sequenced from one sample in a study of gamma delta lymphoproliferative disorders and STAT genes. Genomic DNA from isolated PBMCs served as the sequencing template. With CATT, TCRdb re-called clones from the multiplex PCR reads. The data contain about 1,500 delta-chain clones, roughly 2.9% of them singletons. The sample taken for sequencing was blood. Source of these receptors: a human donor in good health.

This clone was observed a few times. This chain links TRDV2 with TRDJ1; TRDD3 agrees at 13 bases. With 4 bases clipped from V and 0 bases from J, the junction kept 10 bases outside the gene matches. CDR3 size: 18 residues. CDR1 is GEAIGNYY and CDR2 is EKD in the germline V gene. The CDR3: CACDQILGDTENTDKLIF. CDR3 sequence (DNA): TGTGCCTGTGATCAAATACTGGGGGATACGGAAAACACCGATAAACTCATCTTT.

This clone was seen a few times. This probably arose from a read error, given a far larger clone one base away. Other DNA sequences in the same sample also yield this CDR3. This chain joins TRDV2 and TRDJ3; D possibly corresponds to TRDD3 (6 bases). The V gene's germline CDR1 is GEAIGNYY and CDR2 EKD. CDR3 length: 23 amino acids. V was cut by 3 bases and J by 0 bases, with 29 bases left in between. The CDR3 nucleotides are TGTGCCTGTGACCTAGTACTAGGGGATCCGGGTCGGGATAGCTCCTGGGACACCCGACAGATGTTTTTC. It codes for CACDLVLGDPGRDSSWDTRQMFF.

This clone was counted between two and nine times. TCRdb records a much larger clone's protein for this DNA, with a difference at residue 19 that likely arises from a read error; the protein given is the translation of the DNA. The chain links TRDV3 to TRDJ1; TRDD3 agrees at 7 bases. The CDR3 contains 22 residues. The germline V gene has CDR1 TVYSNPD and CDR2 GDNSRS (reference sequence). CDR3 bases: TGTGCCCGGGGAGAAAAGCCAGCTTCCCCGCCCGTACTGGGGACATACACCGATGAACTCATCTTT. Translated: CARGEKPASPPVLGTYTDELIF.

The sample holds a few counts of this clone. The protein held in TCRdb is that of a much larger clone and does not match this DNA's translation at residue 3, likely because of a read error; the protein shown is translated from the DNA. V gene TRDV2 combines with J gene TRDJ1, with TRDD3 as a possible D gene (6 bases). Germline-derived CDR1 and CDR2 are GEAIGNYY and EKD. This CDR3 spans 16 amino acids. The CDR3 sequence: CARDALTGGDTDKLIF. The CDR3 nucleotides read TGTGCCCGTGACGCCCTGACGGGGGGAGACACCGATAAACTCATCTTT.

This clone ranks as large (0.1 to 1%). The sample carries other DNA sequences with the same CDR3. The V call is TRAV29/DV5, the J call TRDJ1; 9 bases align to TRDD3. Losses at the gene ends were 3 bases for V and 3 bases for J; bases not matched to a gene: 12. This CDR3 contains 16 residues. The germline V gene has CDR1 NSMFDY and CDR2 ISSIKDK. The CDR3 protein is CAATLRGGYFADKLIF. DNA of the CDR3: TGTGCAGCAACCCTACGCGGGGGATACTTTGCCGATAAACTCATCTTT.

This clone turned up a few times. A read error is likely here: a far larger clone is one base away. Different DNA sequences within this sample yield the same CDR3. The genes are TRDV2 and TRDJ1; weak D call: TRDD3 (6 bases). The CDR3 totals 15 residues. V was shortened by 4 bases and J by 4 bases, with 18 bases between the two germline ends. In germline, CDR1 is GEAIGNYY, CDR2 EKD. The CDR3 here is CACDRVGGLIDKLIF. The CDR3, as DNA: TGTGCCTGTGATAGAGTGGGGGGGCTGATCGATAAACTCATCTTT.

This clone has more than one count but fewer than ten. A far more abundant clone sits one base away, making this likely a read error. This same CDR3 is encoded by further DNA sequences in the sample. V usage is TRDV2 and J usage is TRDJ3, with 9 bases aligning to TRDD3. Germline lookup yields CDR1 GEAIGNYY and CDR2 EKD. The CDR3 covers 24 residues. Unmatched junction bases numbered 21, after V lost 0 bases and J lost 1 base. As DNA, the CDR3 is TGTGCCTGTGACACCCTGGGTTCGGGCGTCTGGGGGATCAACCAGTCCTGGGACACCCGACAGATGTTTTTC. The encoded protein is CACDTLGSGVWGINQSWDTRQMFF.

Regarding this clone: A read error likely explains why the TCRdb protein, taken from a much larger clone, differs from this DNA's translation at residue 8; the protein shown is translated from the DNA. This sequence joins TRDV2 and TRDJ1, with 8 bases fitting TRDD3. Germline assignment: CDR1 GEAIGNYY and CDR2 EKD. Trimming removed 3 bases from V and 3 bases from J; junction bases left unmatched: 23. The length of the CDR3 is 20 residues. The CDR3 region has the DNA TGTGCCTGTGACGCCGTCCTAATGCTGGGGGACCTCCCGCGCTCCGATAAACTCATCTTT. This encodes CACDAVLMLGDLPRSDKLIF.

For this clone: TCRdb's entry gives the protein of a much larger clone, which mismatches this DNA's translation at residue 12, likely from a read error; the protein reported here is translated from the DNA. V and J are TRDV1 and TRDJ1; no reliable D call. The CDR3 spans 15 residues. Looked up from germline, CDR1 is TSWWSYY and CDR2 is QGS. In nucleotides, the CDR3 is TGTGCTCCCGAGGCCCTGAGTCCTTACACCGATATACTCATCTTT. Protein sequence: CAPEALSPYTDILIF.

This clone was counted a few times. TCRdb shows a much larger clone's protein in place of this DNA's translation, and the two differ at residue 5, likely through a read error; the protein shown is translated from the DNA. CDR3 protein: CALGRDPRLGGYATDKLIF. CDR3 nucleotide sequence: TGTGCTCTTGGGAGGGATCCCCGACTTGGGGGATACGCGACCGATAAACTCATCTTT. V gene TRDV1 combines with J gene TRDJ1; 11 positions agree with TRDD3. The V and J ends lost 5 bases and 2 bases, in that order; junction bases with no gene match: 16. Germline V gene lookup returns CDR1 TSWWSYY and CDR2 QGS. CDR3 length: 19 residues.

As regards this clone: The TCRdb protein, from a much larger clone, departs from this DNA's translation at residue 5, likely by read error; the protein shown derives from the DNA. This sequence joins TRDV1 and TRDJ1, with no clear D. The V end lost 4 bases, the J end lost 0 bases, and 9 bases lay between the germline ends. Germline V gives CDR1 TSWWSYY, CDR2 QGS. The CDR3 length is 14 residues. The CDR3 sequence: CALGGRKNTDKLIF. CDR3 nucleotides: TGTGCTCTTGGGGGCCGAAAAAACACCGATAAACTCATCTTT.